This passage covers 9 T cell receptor beta chains from one sample sequenced in a study of blood T cell repertoires in COVID-19. The repertoire was sequenced with immunoSEQ multiplex PCR; TCRdb's copy has only in-frame clones and lacks some. The sample records about 320,000 clones, more than 90% being singletons. The sample was PBMCs or T cells enriched from blood (not recorded which). These TCRs come from a man aged 55 to 70 who had recovered from COVID-19.

The chain links TRBV2 to TRBJ1-2; D perhaps matches TRBD1 (6 bases). Germline lookup yields CDR1 SNHLY and CDR2 FYNNEI. The V gene lost 7 bases and the J gene lost 8 bases, with 23 bases spanning the gap. This CDR3 has 15 residues. DNA for the CDR3: TGTGCCAGCACCTATGAACTTACGGGACATTACGGCTACACCTTC. Translating it yields CASTYELTGHYGYTF. The full variable domain, in which reference TRBV2 and TRBJ1-2 provide the parts outside the CDR3, is EPEVTQTPSHQVTQMGQEVILRCVPISNHLYFYWYRQILGQKVEFLVSFYNNEISEKSEIFDDQFSVERPDGSNFTLKIRSTKLEDSAMYFCASTYELTGHYGYTFGSGTRLTVV.

The V call is TRBV3-1 (or the pseudogene TRBV3-2), the J call TRBJ2-5; D not certain. This CDR3 region has 12 residues. CDR1 is LGHDT, CDR2 YNNKEL, per germline (reference sequence). Trimming took 4 bases from V and 4 from J, leaving 7 bases between them. CDR3 DNA: TGTGCCAGCAGCCTACATGGAGAGACCCAGTACTTC. Translating it yields CASSLHGETQYF.

The chain joins TRBV7-9 to TRBJ2-7; 8 nucleotides agree with TRBD2. This CDR3 has 16 residues. With V trimmed by 5 bases and J by 0 bases, 9 bases remained unmatched. Germline CDR1 SEHNR, CDR2 FQNEAQ (reference sequence). The CDR3 nucleotides read TGTGCCAGCAGCACCCAGGCCGGGACTAGCTCCTACGAGCAGTACTTC. It translates to CASSTQAGTSSYEQYF.

The gene calls are TRBV11-2 and TRBJ1-1, with TRBD1 identical over 9 bases. The CDR3 has 14 residues. Per germline, CDR1 SGHAT and CDR2 FQNNGV. Trimming at V came to 5 bases and at J to 4 bases, leaving 5 bases not matched to a gene. The CDR3 is CASSPGQGPTEAFF. CDR3 sequence (DNA): TGTGCCAGCAGCCCGGGACAGGGTCCCACTGAAGCTTTCTTT.

The rearrangement joins TRBV29-1 to TRBJ1-3; D not resolved. With 4 bases removed from V and 4 bases from J, the gap between germline ends came to 8 bases. The CDR3 totals 12 residues. Germline V lookup: CDR1 SQVTM, CDR2 ANQGSEA. The CDR3: CSVGQVGNTIYF. The CDR3 coding sequence is TGCAGCGTTGGTCAGGTGGGAAACACCATATATTTT.

CDR3 protein: CASSSDGIYGYTF. CDR3 in DNA: TGTGCCAGCAGTTCTGACGGGATTTATGGCTACACCTTC. This rearrangement joins TRBV7-9 to TRBJ1-2, with D uncertain. The CDR3 loop spans 13 amino acids. Germline values: CDR1 SEHNR, CDR2 FQNEAQ (reference sequence). V gave up 6 bases and J gave up 5 bases, with 13 bases separating them.

The rearrangement joins TRBV5-1 to TRBJ2-1; possible D gene TRBD2, 6 bases. CDR3 size: 16 residues. From germline, CDR1 is SGHRS and CDR2 YFSETQ. Between the trimmed V and J ends, which lost 4 bases and 4 bases, there was a span of 18 bases. The CDR3 loop reads CASSRDSILNYNEQFF. The CDR3 DNA follows: TGCGCCAGCAGCAGGGACTCAATCTTAAATTACAATGAGCAGTTCTTC.

The chain couples TRBV4-1 to TRBJ2-6; D gene ambiguous. The germline V gene encodes CDR1 MGHRA and CDR2 YSYEKL. The V gene lost 4 bases and the J gene lost 0 bases, with 7 bases spanning the gap. The CDR3 length is 15 residues. The CDR3 sequence: CASSRGSSGANVLTF. CDR3 nucleotide sequence: TGCGCCAGCAGCCGCGGATCCTCTGGGGCCAACGTCCTGACTTTC.

This clone was seen a handful of times. V usage is TRBV2 and J usage is TRBJ2-7; tentatively, D is TRBD1 (5 bases). V was trimmed by 3 bases and J by 2 bases, leaving 8 bases between them. There are 13 residues in the CDR3. Germline V lookup: CDR1 SNHLY, CDR2 FYNNEI. CDR3 loop: CASSDRETYEQYF. As DNA, the CDR3 is TGTGCCAGCAGTGACAGGGAAACCTACGAGCAGTACTTC.